These 8 T cell receptor beta chains were all obtained from the same sample, sequenced in a study of neoadjuvant anti-PD-1 for oral cavity cancer. Indicated time point: after neoadjuvant nivolumab, at surgical resection. Assay: immunoSEQ multiplex PCR; the TCRdb copy retains only in-frame clones and omits some. The data hold several thousand clones, with roughly three fifths observed a single time. Source: PBMCs, taken after nivolumab (anti-PD-1) treatment. The receptors were sampled from a person aged 40-85 years with oral cavity squamous cell carcinoma.

The chain combines TRBV4-3 with TRBJ1-5; D may be TRBD1 (5 bases). The CDR3 has 16 residues. V dropped 0 bases and J dropped 7 bases, with 16 bases sitting between them. Germline V CDR1 and CDR2: LGHNA, YSLEER. The CDR3 region is CASSQDFPNGAQPQHF. The CDR3 bases are TGCGCCAGCAGCCAAGATTTCCCAAACGGGGCCCAGCCCCAGCATTTT.

The rearrangement joins TRBV28 to TRBJ2-3; 10 positions agree with TRBD2. The CDR3 is 16 residues long. The ends lost 3 bases at V and 2 bases at J; junction bases unmatched: 5. In germline, CDR1 is MDHEN, CDR2 SYDVKM. Here the CDR3 reads CASSFTLAGATDTQYF. In DNA form, the CDR3 reads TGTGCCAGCAGTTTCACCCTAGCGGGGGCCACAGATACGCAGTATTTT.

This sequence joins TRBV7-8 and TRBJ2-1, with 7 positions matching TRBD1. CDR3 length: 15 residues. Germline-derived CDR1 and CDR2 are SGHVS and FQNEAQ. Trimming took 5 bases from V and 7 from J; bases not matched to a gene: 11. The CDR3 here is CASSTAGGIWNEQFF. The CDR3 DNA reads as TGTGCCAGCAGCACAGCAGGGGGAATTTGGAATGAGCAGTTCTTC. The full variable domain, with the rest looked up from reference TRBV7-8 and TRBJ2-1, is GAGVSQSPRYKVAKRGQDVALRCDPISGHVSLFWYQQALGQGPEFLTYFQNEAQLDKSGLPSDRFFAERPEGSVSTLKIQRTQQEDSAVYLCASSTAGGIWNEQFFGPGTRLTVL.

This clone was counted a single time. The CDR3 nucleotides are TGTGCCAGCAGTGAAGCGGTTGGTGTCCGCGACAATGAGCAGTTCTTC. Amino acid sequence: CASSEAVGVRDNEQFF. The chain uses TRBV6-1 and TRBJ2-1; D gene uncertain. V was clipped by 0 bases and J by 5 bases, with 14 bases between them. Germline V gives CDR1 MNHNS, CDR2 SASEGT. This CDR3 comprises 16 residues.

The table lists this clone with a count of one. The chain couples TRBV28 to TRBJ1-1, with D perhaps TRBD1 (6 bases). CDR3 length equals 16 residues. The V end was cut by 3 bases, the J end by 0 bases, with 14 bases between. Germline V gene lookup returns CDR1 MDHEN and CDR2 SYDVKM. CDR3 nucleotides: TGTGCCAGCAGTTTTGCCTCGGACAGTATGAACACTGAAGCTTTCTTT. Translating it yields CASSFASDSMNTEAFF. Full variable domain (rest looked up from reference TRBV28 and TRBJ1-1): DVKVTQSSRYLVKRTGEKVFLECVQDMDHENMFWYRQDPGLGLRLIYFSYDVKMKEKGDIPEGYSVSREKKERFSLILESASTNQTSMYLCASSFASDSMNTEAFFGQGTRLTVV.

The genes are TRBV6-6 and TRBJ1-1; TRBD1 aligns across 10 bases. V shed 2 bases, J shed 4 bases, and the junction held 4 bases outside the gene matches. CDR1 is MNHNY and CDR2 is SVGAGI in the germline V gene (reference sequence). The CDR3 covers 15 residues. CDR3 nucleotides: TGTGCCAGCAGTTACGCTCGGGACAGGGGCACTGAAGCTTTCTTT. This gives the protein CASSYARDRGTEAFF.

In this sample, this clone turned up once. The chain has TRBV4-1 and TRBJ2-5; 7 bases are a match to TRBD2. The germline V gene encodes CDR1 MGHRA and CDR2 YSYEKL. The CDR3 is 16 residues long. V shed 2 bases and J 6 bases; nucleotides not matched to a gene: 12. The CDR3 loop reads CASSQYGLAGEKTQYF. The CDR3, as DNA: TGCGCCAGCAGCCAATATGGACTTGCGGGAGAAAAGACCCAGTACTTC.

In its sample, this clone was seen a few times. The chain joins TRBV7-2 to TRBJ2-7; D gene ambiguous. The germline gives CDR1 SGHTA, CDR2 FQGNSA. The CDR3 contains 15 residues. The germline V and J ends were trimmed by 5 bases and 1 base, with 15 bases remaining between them. The CDR3 here is CASSLDRQPSYEQYF. Written as DNA, the CDR3 is TGTGCCAGCAGCCTAGACCGGCAACCATCCTACGAGCAGTACTTC.